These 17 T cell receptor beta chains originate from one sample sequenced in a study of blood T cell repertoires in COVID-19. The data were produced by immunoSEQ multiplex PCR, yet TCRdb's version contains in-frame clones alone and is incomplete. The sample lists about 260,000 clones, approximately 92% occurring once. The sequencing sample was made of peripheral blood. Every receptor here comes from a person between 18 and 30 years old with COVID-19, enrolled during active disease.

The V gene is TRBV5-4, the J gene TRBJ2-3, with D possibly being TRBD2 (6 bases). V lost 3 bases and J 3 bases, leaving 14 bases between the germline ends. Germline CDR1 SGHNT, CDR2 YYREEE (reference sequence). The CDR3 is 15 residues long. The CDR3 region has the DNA TGTGCCAGCAGCTCCTCCGGGACTCCTACAGATACGCAGTATTTT. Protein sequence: CASSSSGTPTDTQYF. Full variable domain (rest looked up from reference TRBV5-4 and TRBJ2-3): ETGVTQSPTHLIKTRGQQVTLRCSSQSGHNTVSWYQQALGQGPQFIFQYYREEENGRGNFPPRFSGLQFPNYSSELNVNALELDDSALYLCASSSSGTPTDTQYFGPGTRLTVL.

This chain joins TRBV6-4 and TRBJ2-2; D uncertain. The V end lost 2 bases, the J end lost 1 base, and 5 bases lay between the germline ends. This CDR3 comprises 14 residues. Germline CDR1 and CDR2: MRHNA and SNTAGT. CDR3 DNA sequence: TGTGCCAGCAGTGACGGGCAGAACACCGGGGAGCTGTTTTTT. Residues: CASSDGQNTGELFF.

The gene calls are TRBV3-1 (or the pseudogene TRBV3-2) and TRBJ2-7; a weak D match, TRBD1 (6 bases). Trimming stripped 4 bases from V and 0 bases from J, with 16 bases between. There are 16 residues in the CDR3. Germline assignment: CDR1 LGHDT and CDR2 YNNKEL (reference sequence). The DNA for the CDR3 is TGTGCCAGCAGCCCGTTTCGGACGGACAGCTCCTACGAGCAGTACTTC. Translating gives CASSPFRTDSSYEQYF.

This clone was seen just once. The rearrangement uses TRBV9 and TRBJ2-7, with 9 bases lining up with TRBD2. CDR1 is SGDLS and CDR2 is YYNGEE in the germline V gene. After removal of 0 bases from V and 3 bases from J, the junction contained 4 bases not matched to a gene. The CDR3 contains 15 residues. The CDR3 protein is CASSVDSGSVYEQYF. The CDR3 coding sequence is TGTGCCAGCAGCGTAGATAGCGGGAGTGTCTACGAGCAGTACTTC.

CDR3 in amino acids: CASSQDRGIDEQYF. The CDR3 DNA sequence: TGTGCCAGCAGCCAAGACAGGGGAATCGACGAGCAGTACTTC. V and J are TRBV4-2 and TRBJ2-7, with a possible D match to TRBD1 (6 bases). Germline V CDR1 and CDR2: LGHNA, YNFKEQ. The CDR3 consists of 14 residues. V was cut by 0 bases and J by 5 bases, with 11 bases left in between.

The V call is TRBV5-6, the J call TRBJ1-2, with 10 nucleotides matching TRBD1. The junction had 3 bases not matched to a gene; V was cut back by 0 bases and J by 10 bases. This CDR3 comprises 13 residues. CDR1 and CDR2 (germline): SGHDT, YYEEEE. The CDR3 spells CASSLGDRGVYTF. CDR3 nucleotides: TGTGCCAGCAGCTTGGGGGACAGGGGAGTCTACACCTTC.

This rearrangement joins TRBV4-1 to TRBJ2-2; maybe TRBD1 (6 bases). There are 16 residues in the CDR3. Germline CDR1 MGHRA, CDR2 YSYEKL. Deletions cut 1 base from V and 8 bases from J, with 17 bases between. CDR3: CASSQVVEVGAGELFF. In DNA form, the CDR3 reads TGCGCCAGCAGCCAAGTAGTCGAAGTGGGGGCAGGGGAGCTGTTTTTT.

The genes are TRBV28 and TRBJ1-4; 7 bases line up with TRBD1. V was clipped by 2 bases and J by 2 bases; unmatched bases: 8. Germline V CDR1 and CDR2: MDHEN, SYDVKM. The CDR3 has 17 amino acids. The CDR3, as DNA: TGTGCCAGCAGTTTACCAAGAGACAGGGCGACTAATGAAAAACTGTTTTTT. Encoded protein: CASSLPRDRATNEKLFF.

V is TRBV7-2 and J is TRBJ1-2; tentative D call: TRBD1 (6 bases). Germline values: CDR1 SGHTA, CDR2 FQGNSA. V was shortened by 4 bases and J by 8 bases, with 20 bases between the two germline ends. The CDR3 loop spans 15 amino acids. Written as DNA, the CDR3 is TGTGCCAGCAGCTCCCGAGGGGGAGGGGGATGGGGCTACACCTTC. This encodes CASSSRGGGGWGYTF.

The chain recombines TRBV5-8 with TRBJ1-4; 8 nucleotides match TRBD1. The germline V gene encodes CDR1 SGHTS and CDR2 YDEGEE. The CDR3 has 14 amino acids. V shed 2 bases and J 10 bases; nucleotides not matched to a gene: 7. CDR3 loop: CASSLKDRVGKLFF. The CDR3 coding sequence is TGTGCCAGCAGCTTAAAGGACAGGGTCGGAAAACTGTTTTTT. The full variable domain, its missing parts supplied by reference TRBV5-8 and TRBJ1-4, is EAGVTQSPTHLIKTRGQQATLRCSPISGHTSVYWYQQALGLGLQFLLWYDEGEERNRGNFPPRFSGRQFPNYSSELNVNALELEDSALYLCASSLKDRVGKLFFGSGTQLSVL.

The CDR3 region is CASSHLTVDGYTF. CDR3 in DNA: TGTGCCAGCAGTCACCTGACTGTTGATGGCTACACCTTC. The V and J genes are TRBV6-5 and TRBJ1-2; D is unclear. The germline V gene has CDR1 MNHEY and CDR2 SVGAGI. The CDR3 has 13 amino acids. V lost 5 bases to trimming and J lost 6 bases, with 13 bases between them.

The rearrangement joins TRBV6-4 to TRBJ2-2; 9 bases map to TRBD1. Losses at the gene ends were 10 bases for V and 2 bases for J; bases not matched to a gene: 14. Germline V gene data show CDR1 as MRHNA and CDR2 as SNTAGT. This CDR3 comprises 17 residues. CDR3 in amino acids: CATKGQGRPINTGELFF. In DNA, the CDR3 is TGTGCCACCAAGGGACAGGGTCGTCCCATAAACACCGGGGAGCTGTTTTTT.

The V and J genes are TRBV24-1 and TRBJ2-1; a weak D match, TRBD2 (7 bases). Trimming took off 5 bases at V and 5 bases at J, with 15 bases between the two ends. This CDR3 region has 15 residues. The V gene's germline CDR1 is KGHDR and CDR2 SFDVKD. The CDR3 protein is CATSVGGGDHNEQFF. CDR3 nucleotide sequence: TGTGCCACCAGTGTGGGAGGGGGAGACCACAATGAGCAGTTCTTC.

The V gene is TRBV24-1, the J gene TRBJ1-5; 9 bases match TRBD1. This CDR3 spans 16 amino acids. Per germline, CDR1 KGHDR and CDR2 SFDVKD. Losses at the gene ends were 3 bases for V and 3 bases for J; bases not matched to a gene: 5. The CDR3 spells CATSDPGQGYNQPQHF. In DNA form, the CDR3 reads TGTGCCACCAGTGATCCGGGACAGGGATACAATCAGCCCCAGCATTTT.

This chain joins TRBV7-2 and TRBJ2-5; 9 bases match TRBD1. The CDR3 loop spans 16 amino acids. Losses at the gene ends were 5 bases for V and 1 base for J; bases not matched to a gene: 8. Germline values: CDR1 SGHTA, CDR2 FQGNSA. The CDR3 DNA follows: TGTGCCAGCAGCCAAAACGGACAGGGGAGCCAAGAGACCCAGTACTTC. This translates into CASSQNGQGSQETQYF.

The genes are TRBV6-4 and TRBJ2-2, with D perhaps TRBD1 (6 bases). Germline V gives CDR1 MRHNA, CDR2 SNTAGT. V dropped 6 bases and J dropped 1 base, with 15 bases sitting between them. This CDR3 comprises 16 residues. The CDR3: CASRQSAQGNTGELFF. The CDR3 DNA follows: TGTGCCAGCAGGCAATCCGCACAGGGGAACACCGGGGAGCTGTTTTTT.

In DNA, the CDR3 is TGTGCCAGCAGCGTCGTACAGCCCTATAGCAATCAGCCCCAGCATTTT. Its protein is CASSVVQPYSNQPQHF. This chain uses TRBV9 with TRBJ1-5; D ambiguous. The CDR3 runs to 16 residues. Germline CDR1 and CDR2: SGDLS and YYNGEE. Trimming removed 2 bases from V and 0 bases from J, with 12 bases in between.